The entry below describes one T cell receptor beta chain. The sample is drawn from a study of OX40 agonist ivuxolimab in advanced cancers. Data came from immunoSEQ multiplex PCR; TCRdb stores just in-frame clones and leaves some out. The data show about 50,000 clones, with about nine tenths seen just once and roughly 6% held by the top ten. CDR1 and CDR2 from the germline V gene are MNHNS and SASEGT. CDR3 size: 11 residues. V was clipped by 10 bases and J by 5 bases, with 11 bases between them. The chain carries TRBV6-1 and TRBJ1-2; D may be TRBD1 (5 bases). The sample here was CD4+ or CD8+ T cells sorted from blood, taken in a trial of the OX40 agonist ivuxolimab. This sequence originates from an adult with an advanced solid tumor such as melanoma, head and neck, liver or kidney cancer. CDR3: CATLWGYGYTF. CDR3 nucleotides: TGTGCCACCCTGTGGGGGTATGGCTACACCTTC.